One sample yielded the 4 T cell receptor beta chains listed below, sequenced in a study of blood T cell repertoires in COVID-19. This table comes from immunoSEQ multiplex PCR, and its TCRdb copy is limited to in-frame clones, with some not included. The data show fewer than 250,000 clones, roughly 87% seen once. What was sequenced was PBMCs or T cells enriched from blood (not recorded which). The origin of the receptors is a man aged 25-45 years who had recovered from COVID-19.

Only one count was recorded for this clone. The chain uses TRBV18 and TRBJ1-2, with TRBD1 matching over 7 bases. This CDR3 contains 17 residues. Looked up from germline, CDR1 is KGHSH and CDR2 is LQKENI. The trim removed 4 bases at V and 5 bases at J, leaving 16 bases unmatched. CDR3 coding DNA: TGTGCCAGCTCACTAGAATTACCGGGGACAGCATCTTATGGCTACACCTTC. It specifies CASSLELPGTASYGYTF.

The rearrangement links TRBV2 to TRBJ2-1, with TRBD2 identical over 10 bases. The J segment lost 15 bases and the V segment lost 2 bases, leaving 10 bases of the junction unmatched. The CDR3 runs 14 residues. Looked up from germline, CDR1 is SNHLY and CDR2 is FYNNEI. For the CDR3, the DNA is TGTGCCAGCAGTGAAAGGTCGCTAGCGGGAGCGCCGTTCTTC. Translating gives CASSERSLAGAPFF.

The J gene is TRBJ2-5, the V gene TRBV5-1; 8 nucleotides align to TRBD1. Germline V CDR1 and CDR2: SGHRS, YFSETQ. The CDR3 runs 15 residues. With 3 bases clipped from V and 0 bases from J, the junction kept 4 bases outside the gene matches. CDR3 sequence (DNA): TGCGCCAGCAGCTCGGACAGGGTATACCAAGAGACCCAGTACTTC. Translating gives CASSSDRVYQETQYF.

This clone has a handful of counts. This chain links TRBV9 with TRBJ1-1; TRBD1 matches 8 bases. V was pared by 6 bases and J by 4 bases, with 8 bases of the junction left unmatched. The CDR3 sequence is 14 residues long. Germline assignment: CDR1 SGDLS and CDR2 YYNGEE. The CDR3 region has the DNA TGTGCCAGCAAAAAGGACAGGGTGGGCACTGAAGCTTTCTTT. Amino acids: CASKKDRVGTEAFF.